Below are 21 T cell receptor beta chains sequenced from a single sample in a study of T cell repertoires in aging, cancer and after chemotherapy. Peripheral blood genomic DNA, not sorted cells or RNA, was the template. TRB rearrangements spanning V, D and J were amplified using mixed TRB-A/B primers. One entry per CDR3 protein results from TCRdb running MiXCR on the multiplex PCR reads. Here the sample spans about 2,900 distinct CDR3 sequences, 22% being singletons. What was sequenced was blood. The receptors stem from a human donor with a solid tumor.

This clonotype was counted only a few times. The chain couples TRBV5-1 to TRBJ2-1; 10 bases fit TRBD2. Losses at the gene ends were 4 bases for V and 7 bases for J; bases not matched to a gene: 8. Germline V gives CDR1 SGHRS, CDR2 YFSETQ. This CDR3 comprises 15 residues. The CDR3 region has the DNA TGCGCCAGCAGCACTAGCGGGGCCCTTTTGAATGAGCAGTTCTTC. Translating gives CASSTSGALLNEQFF.

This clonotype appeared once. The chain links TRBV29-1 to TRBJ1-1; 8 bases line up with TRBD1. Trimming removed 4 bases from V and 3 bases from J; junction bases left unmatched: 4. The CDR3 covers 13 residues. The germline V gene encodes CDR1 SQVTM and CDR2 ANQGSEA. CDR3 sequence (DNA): TGCAGCGTTGGGACAGGGAGGGACACTGAAGCTTTCTTT. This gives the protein CSVGTGRDTEAFF.

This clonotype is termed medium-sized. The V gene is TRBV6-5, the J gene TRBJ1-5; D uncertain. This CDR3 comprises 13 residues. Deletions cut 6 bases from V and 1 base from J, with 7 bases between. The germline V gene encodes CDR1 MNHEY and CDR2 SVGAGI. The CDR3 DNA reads TGTGCCAGCAGGACAAGGAGCAATCAGCCCCAGCATTTT. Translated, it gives CASRTRSNQPQHF.

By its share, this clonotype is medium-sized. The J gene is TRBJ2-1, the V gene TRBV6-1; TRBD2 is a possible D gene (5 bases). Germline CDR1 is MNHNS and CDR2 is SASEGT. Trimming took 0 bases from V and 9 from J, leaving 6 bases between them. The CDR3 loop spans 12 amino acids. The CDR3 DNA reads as TGTGCCAGCAGTGAAGCCGGGGTTGAGCAGTTCTTC. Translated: CASSEAGVEQFF.

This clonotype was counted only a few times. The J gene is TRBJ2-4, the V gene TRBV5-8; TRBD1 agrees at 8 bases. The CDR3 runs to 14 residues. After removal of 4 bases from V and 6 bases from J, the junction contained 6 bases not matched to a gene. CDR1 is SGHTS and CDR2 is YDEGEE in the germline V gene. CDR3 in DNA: TGTGCCAGCAGCGGGTCCAGGGGGCTAAACATTCAGTACTTC. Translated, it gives CASSGSRGLNIQYF.

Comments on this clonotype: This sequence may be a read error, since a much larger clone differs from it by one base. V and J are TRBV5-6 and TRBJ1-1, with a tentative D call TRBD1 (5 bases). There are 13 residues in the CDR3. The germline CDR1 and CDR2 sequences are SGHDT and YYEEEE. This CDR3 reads CASTLRGGVEAFF. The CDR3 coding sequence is TGTGCCAGCACCTTGAGGGGCGGGGTTGAAGCTTTCTTT.

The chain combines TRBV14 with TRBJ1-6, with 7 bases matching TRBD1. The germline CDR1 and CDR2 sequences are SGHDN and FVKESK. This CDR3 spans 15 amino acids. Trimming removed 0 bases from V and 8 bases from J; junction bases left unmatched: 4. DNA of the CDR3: TGTGCCAGCAGCCAAGACCGGGACAGAGATTCACCCCTCCACTTT. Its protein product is CASSQDRDRDSPLHF. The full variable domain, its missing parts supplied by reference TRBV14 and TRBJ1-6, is EAGVTQFPSHSVIEKGQTVTLRCDPISGHDNLYWYRRVMGKEIKFLLHFVKESKQDESGMPNNRFLAERTGGTYSTLKVQPAELEDSGVYFCASSQDRDRDSPLHFGNGTRLTVT.

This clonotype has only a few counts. CDR3 sequence reads: CASSPRASSVGNTIYF. For the CDR3, the DNA is TGTGCCAGCAGCCCACGGGCCTCTAGCGTTGGAAACACCATATATTTT. V gene TRBV11-3 combines with J gene TRBJ1-3, with unresolved D. Trimming shortened V by 5 bases and J by 3 bases, and 17 bases separated the two germline ends. Germline CDR1 and CDR2: SGHNT and YENEEA. The CDR3 totals 16 residues.

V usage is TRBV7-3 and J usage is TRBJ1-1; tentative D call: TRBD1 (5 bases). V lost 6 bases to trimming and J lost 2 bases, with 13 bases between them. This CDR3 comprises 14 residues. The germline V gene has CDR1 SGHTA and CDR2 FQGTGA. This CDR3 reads CASSSGQINTEAFF. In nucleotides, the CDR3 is TGTGCCAGCAGTTCTGGACAAATAAACACTGAAGCTTTCTTT.

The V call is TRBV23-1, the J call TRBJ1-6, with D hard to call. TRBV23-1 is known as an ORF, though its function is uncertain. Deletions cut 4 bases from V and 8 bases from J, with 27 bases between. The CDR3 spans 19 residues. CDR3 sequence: CASSRNPRSSTTRDSPLHF. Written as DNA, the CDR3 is TGCGCCAGCAGTCGTAACCCCCGGTCTAGTACAACGAGGGATTCACCCCTCCACTTT.

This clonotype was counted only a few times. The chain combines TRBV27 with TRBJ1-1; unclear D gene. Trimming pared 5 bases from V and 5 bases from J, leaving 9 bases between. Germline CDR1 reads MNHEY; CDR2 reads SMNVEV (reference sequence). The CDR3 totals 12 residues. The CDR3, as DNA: TGTGCCAGCAGTCCTCGGGGTACTGAAGCTTTCTTT. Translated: CASSPRGTEAFF.

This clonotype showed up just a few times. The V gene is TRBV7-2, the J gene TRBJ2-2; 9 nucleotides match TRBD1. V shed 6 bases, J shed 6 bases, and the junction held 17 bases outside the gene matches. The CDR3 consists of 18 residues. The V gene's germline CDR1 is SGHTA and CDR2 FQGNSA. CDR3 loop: CASSPGTGIGGYAGELFF. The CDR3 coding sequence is TGTGCCAGCAGTCCTGGGACAGGGATAGGGGGGTACGCCGGGGAGCTGTTTTTT.

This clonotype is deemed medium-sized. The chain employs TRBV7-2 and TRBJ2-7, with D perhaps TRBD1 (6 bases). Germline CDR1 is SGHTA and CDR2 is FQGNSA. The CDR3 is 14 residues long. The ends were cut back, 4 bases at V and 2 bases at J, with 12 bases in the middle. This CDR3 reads CASSSTGGPYEQYF. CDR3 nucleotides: TGTGCCAGCAGCTCGACAGGCGGGCCCTACGAGCAGTACTTC.

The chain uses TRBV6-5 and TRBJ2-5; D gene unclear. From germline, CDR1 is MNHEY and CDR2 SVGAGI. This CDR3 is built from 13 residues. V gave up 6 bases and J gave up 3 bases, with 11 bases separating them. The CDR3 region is CASRIHAEETQYF. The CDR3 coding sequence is TGTGCCAGCAGGATACATGCCGAAGAGACCCAGTACTTC.

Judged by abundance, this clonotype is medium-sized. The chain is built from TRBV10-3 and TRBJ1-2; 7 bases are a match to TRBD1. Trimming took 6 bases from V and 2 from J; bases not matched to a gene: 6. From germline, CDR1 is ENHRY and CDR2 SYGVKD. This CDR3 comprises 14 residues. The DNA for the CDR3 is TGTGCCATCAGCCCCGGGACAGCCAACTATGGCTACACCTTC. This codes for CAISPGTANYGYTF.

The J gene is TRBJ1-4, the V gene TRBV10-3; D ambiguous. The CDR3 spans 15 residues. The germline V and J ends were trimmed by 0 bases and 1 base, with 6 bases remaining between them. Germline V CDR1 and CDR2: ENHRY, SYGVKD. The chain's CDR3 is CAISESSGTNEKLFF. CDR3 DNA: TGTGCCATCAGTGAGTCATCGGGAACTAATGAAAAACTGTTTTTT.

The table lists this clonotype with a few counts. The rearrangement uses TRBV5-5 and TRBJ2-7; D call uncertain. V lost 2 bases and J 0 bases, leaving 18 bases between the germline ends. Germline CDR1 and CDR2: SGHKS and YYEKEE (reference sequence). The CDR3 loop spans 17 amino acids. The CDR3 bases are TGTGCCAGCAGCTTCGCCAGCAGTGTCCTAGGCTCCTACGAGCAGTACTTC. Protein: CASSFASSVLGSYEQYF.

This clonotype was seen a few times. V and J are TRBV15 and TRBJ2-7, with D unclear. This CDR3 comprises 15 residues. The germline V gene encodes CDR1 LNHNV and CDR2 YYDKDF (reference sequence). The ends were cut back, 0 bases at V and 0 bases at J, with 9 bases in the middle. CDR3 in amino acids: CATSRDPASSYEQYF. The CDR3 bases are TGTGCCACCAGCAGAGATCCAGCGAGCTCCTACGAGCAGTACTTC.

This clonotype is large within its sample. In DNA, the CDR3 is TGTGCCAGCTCCGGGACAGCCTACGAGCAGTACTTC. Amino acids: CASSGTAYEQYF. The V and J genes are TRBV6-6 and TRBJ2-7; TRBD1 matches 7 bases. The ends lost 8 bases at V and 2 bases at J; junction bases unmatched: 3. The length of the CDR3 is 12 residues. The germline V gene encodes CDR1 MNHNY and CDR2 SVGAGI (reference sequence).

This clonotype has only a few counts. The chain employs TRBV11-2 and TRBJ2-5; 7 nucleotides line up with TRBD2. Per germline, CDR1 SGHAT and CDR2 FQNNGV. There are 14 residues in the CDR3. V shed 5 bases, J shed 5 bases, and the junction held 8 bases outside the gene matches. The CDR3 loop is CASSILLGGETQYF. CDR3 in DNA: TGTGCCAGCAGCATCCTACTGGGGGGGGAGACCCAGTACTTC.

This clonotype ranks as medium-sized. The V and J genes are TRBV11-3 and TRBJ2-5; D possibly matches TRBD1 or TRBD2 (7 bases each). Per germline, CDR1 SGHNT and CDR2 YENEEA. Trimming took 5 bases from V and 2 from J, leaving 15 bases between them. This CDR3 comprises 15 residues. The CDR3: CASSEGRGGQETQYF. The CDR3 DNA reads TGTGCCAGCAGCGAAGGCAGGGGGGGGCAAGAGACCCAGTACTTC.